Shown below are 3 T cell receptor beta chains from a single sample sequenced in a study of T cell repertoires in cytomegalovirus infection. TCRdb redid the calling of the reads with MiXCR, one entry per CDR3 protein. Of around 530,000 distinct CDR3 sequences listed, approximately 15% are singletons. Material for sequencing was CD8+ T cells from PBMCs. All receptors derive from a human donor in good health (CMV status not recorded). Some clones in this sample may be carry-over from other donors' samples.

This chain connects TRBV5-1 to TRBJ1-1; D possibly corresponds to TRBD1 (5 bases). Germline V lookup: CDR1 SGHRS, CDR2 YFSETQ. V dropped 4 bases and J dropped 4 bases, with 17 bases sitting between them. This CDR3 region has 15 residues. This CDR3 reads CASSPRQRSGTEAFF. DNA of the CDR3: TGCGCCAGCAGCCCCAGACAGCGCAGCGGCACTGAAGCTTTCTTT.

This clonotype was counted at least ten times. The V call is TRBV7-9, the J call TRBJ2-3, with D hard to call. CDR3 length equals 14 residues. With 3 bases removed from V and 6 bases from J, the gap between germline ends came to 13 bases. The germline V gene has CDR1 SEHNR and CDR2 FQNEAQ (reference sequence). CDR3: CASSFYRAPDTQYF. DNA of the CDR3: TGTGCCAGCAGCTTCTACCGGGCCCCCGATACGCAGTATTTT.

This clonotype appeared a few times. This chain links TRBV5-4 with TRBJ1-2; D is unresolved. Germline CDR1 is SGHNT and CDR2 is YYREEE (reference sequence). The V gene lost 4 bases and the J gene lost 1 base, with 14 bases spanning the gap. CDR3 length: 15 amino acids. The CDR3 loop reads CASSPSQGINYGYTF. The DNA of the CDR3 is TGTGCCAGCAGCCCGTCACAAGGCATTAACTATGGCTACACCTTC.